This TCR beta chain is from a study of blood T cell repertoires in COVID-19. The wider study: Researchers got acute and convalescent COVID-19 samples from the United States, Italy and Spain. The analysed material was cDNA or gDNA that came from T cells, B-cell-depleted T cells, or PBMCs.

CDR1 and CDR2 (germline): SGHAT, FQNNGV. With 5 bases clipped from V and 2 bases from J, the junction kept 6 bases outside the gene matches. CDR3 size: 15 residues. How the authors handled the data: Scientists estimated how many nucleated cells there were by amplifying reference gene primers. Profiling relied on immunoSEQ multiplex PCR, and the TCRdb table lists in-frame clones only, not all of them. That table furnishes V, J and clone size, whereas the DNA furnished D and trimming. The sample consists of some 160,000 clones, around 77% of them appearing once. The J gene is TRBJ2-1, the V gene TRBV11-2, with TRBD1 matching 7 bases. This TCR was recovered from a man aged 70-80 years with active or convalescent COVID-19. Sequenced sample: peripheral blood. CDR3 in DNA: TGTGCCAGCAGCCCCCGGACAGGAGCCTACAATGAGCAGTTCTTC. As protein: CASSPRTGAYNEQFF.